These 11 T cell receptor beta chains came from one sample sequenced in a study of blood T cell repertoires in COVID-19. The table came from immunoSEQ multiplex PCR; TCRdb's copy has only in-frame clones and leaves some out. The sample yields some 85,000 clones, 75% to 90% seen once. Source material: peripheral blood. Receptors were obtained from a woman of 80 years or more with acute or convalescent COVID-19.

This chain joins TRBV18 and TRBJ1-5, with a tentative D call TRBD1 (6 bases). Trimming removed 4 bases at V and 0 bases at J, with 13 bases between. The CDR3 is 16 amino acids. CDR1 is KGHSH and CDR2 is LQKENI in the germline V gene. The DNA for the CDR3 is TGTGCCAGCTCACTAGGGACACCGGTTAGCAATCAGCCCCAGCATTTT. Protein: CASSLGTPVSNQPQHF.

The V and J genes are TRBV15 and TRBJ1-2, with D hard to call. Germline-derived CDR1 and CDR2 are LNHNV and YYDKDF (reference sequence). Trimming took off 6 bases at V and 3 bases at J, with 8 bases between the two ends. This CDR3 has 12 amino acids. CDR3 sequence (DNA): TGTGCCACCAGGGGGAGGGACTATGGCTACACCTTC. Encoded protein: CATRGRDYGYTF.

J is TRBJ2-7 and V is TRBV5-1; 14 bases align to TRBD2. The CDR3 extends over 18 amino acids. CDR1 is SGHRS, CDR2 YFSETQ, per germline. The J segment lost 1 base and the V segment lost 3 bases, leaving 9 bases of the junction unmatched. CDR3 loop: CASSSGLAGGRASYEQYF. CDR3 bases: TGCGCCAGCAGCTCTGGACTAGCGGGGGGACGGGCGTCCTACGAGCAGTACTTC.

The chain uses TRBV18 and TRBJ1-1, with D unresolved. This CDR3 region has 14 residues. Trimming took off 2 bases at V and 5 bases at J, with 12 bases between the two ends. Germline values: CDR1 KGHSH, CDR2 LQKENI. The DNA of the CDR3 is TGTGCCAGCTCACCAAATCCTCCCGCGACTGAAGCTTTCTTT. Protein product: CASSPNPPATEAFF.

The chain combines TRBV6-6 with TRBJ1-5, with 12 bases that match TRBD1. The CDR3 is 17 amino acids. Germline CDR1 MNHNY, CDR2 SVGAGI (reference sequence). Trimming at V came to 6 bases and at J to 4 bases, leaving 10 bases not matched to a gene. For the CDR3, the DNA is TGTGCCAGCAGACGACCGGGACAGGGGGCCGGAAATCAGCCCCAGCATTTT. Protein: CASRRPGQGAGNQPQHF.

The genes are TRBV5-8 and TRBJ2-5, with 11 bases identical to TRBD2. The junction had 7 bases not matched to a gene; V was cut back by 4 bases and J by 2 bases. Germline V gives CDR1 SGHTS, CDR2 YDEGEE. This CDR3 is built from 16 residues. In DNA, the CDR3 is TGTGCCAGCAGCGCGCTAGCGGGGGGTGGACAAGAGACCCAGTACTTC. Its protein is CASSALAGGGQETQYF.

The chain joins TRBV9 to TRBJ2-1; D remains ambiguous. Germline CDR1 reads SGDLS; CDR2 reads YYNGEE. The germline V and J ends were trimmed by 0 bases and 4 bases, with 11 bases remaining between them. The CDR3 contains 15 residues. The CDR3 DNA sequence: TGTGCCAGCAGCGTAGGTCGCGGCCCTTACAATGAGCAGTTCTTC. This gives the protein CASSVGRGPYNEQFF. The full variable domain, in which reference TRBV9 and TRBJ2-1 provide the parts outside the CDR3, is DSGVTQTPKHLITATGQRVTLRCSPRSGDLSVYWYQQSLDQGLQFLIQYYNGEERAKGNILERFSAQQFPDLHSELNLSSLELGDSALYFCASSVGRGPYNEQFFGPGTRLTVL.

This chain joins TRBV7-2 and TRBJ2-1; 8 nucleotides match TRBD2. There are 15 residues in the CDR3. CDR1 and CDR2 (germline): SGHTA, FQGNSA. J lost 4 bases, V lost 0 bases, and 2 bases had no gene match. This CDR3 reads CASSLAGLGYNEQFF. The CDR3 DNA reads as TGTGCCAGCAGCTTAGCGGGACTAGGGTACAATGAGCAGTTCTTC. Looking up the rest from reference TRBV7-2 and TRBJ2-1 gives the full variable domain: GAGVSQSPSNKVTEKGKDVELRCDPISGHTALYWYRQSLGQGLEFLIYFQGNSAPDKSGLPSDRFSAERTGGSVSTLTIQRTQQEDSAVYLCASSLAGLGYNEQFFGPGTRLTVL.

This chain links TRBV29-1 with TRBJ2-3, with D possibly being TRBD1 (6 bases). Looked up from germline, CDR1 is SQVTM and CDR2 is ANQGSEA. This CDR3 contains 14 residues. The V end was cut by 4 bases, the J end by 4 bases, with 15 bases between. The CDR3 DNA is TGCAGCGTTGGTACCGGGGACACTCCAGATACGCAGTATTTT. Residues: CSVGTGDTPDTQYF.

A single count supports this clone. V gene TRBV7-9 combines with J gene TRBJ1-1; no firm D call. Germline assignment: CDR1 SEHNR and CDR2 FQNEAQ (reference sequence). The germline V and J ends were trimmed by 0 bases and 6 bases, with 8 bases remaining between them. This CDR3 region has 13 residues. The CDR3 spells CASSLAAVPEAFF. The CDR3 DNA sequence: TGTGCCAGCAGCTTAGCCGCGGTACCTGAAGCTTTCTTT.

This rearrangement joins TRBV7-8 to TRBJ2-7; TRBD2 matches 12 bases. The CDR3 spans 18 residues. In germline, CDR1 is SGHVS, CDR2 FQNEAQ. V trimming: 5 bases; J trimming: 5 bases; junction bases outside the gene matches: 16. As DNA, the CDR3 is TGTGCCAGCAGCCACGCGACTAGCGGGGGCCAATGGGGCGACGAGCAGTACTTC. Translating it yields CASSHATSGGQWGDEQYF.